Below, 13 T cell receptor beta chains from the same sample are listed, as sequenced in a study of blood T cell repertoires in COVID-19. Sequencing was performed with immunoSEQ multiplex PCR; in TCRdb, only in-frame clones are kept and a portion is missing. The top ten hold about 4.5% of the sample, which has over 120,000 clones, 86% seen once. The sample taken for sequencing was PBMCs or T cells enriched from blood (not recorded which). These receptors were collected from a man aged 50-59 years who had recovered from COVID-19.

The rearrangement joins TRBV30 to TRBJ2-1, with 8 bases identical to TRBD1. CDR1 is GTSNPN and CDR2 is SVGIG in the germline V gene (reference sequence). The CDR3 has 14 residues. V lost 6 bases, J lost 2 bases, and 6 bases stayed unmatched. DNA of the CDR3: TGTGCCTGTTTAAGGACAGGGACCTACAATGAGCAGTTCTTC. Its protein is CACLRTGTYNEQFF.

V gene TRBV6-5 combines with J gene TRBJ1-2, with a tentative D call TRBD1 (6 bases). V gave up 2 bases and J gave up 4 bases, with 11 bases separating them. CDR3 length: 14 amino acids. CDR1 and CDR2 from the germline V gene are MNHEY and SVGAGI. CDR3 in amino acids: CASSYRGRGYGYTF. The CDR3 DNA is TGTGCCAGCAGTTACCGGGGCAGGGGCTATGGCTACACCTTC.

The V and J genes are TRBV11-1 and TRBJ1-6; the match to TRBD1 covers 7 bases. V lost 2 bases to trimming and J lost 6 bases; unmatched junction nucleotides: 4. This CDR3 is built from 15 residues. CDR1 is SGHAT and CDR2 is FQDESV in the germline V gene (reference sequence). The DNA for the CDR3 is TGTGCCAGCAGCTTATTCGGGACAGCTAATTCACCCCTCCACTTT. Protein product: CASSLFGTANSPLHF.

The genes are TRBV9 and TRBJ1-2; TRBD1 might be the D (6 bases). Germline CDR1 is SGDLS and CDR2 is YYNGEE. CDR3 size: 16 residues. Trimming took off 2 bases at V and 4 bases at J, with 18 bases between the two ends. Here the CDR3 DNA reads TGTGCCAGCAGCGTTGGGGATATGGGGGACACCTATGGCTACACCTTC. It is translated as CASSVGDMGDTYGYTF.

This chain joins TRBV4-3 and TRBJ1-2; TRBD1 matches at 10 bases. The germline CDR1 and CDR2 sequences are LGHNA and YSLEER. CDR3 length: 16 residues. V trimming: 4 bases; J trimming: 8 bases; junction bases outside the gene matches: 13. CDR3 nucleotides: TGCGCCAGCAGCCCTCATCCGGGAGACAGGGGGCAAGGCTACACCTTC. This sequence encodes CASSPHPGDRGQGYTF.

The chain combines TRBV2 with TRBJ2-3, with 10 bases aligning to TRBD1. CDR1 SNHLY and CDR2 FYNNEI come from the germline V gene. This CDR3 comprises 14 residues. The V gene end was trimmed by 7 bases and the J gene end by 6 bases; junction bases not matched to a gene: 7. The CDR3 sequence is CASKRDRGSDTQYF. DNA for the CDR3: TGTGCCAGCAAGCGGGACAGGGGTTCGGATACGCAGTATTTT.

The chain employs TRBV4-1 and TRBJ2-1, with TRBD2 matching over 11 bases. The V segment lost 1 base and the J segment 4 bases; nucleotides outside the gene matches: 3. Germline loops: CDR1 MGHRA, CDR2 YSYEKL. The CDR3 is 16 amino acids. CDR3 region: CASSQVAGGEYNEQFF. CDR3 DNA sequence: TGCGCCAGCAGCCAAGTAGCGGGAGGGGAATACAATGAGCAGTTCTTC.

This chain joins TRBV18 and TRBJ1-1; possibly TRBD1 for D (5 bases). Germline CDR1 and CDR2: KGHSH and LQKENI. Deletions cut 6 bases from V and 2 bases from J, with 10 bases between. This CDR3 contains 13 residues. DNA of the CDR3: TGTGCCAGCTCCTACCAGGGAAACACTGAAGCTTTCTTT. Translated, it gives CASSYQGNTEAFF.

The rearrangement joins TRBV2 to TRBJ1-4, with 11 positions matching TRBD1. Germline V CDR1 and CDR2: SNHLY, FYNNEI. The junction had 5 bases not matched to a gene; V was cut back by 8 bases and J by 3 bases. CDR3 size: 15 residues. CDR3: CASGRDRGSNEKLFF. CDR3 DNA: TGTGCCAGCGGCCGGGACAGGGGGTCTAATGAAAAACTGTTTTTT.

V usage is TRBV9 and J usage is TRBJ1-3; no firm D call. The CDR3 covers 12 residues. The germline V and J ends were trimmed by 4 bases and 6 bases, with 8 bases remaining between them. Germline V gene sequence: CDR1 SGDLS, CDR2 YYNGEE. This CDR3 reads CASSSEVNTIYF. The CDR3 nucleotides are TGTGCCAGCAGCTCCGAGGTAAACACCATATATTTT.

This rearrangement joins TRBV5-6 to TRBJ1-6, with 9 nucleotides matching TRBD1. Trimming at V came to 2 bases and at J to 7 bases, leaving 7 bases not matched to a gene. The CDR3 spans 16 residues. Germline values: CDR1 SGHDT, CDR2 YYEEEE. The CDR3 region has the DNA TGTGCCAGCAGCTTTCCCGGGACAGGGAAAAATTCACCCCTCCACTTT. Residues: CASSFPGTGKNSPLHF.

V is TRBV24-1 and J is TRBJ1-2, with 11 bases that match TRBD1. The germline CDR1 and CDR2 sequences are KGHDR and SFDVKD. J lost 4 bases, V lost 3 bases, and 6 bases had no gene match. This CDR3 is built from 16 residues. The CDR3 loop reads CATSDPGQGGAYGYTF. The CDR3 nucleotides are TGTGCCACCAGTGATCCGGGACAGGGGGGCGCCTATGGCTACACCTTC.

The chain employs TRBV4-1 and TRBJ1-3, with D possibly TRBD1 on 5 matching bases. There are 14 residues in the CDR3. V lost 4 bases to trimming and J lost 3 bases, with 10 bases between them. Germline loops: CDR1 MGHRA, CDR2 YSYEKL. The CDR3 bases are TGCGCCAGCAGCCCCGCCGGGGGTGGAAACACCATATATTTT. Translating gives CASSPAGGGNTIYF.